Described below is a single T cell receptor (beta chain) sequence and its context. Its antigen target is currently unknown. No base quality values were provided; no much bigger clone lies one nucleotide off. The sample originates from a study of T cells in placental villitis. With regard to the full study: The study compared placental TCR-beta repertoires across villitis of unknown etiology, gestational-age-matched unaffected controls, and infectious villitis to test an allograft-versus-infection hypothesis.

Using the immunoSEQ v4 bias-controlled multiplex PCR assay, run blinded to group allocation, TCR-beta CDR3 regions were amplified from genomic DNA. To estimate the quantities of nucleated cells and T cells in each sample, reference gene primers were added alongside the TCR-beta primers. Sequencing of the libraries was performed on an Illumina MiSeq with a 100-cycle paired-end protocol. The paper's data handling went like this. Diversity and richness were calculated in immunoSEQ Analyzer software, with richness determined by iChao1 and clonality derived from Pielou evenness and Shannon diversity (0-1, with higher values meaning less diverse). Using confidence 3 and substitution 2, CDR3 amino acid sequences together with their V/J genes were queried against VDJdb for CMV, EBV and influenza A specificities. TCR-beta amino acid clonotype overlap between villitis of unknown etiology, infectious villitis and control repertoires was assessed with the Morisita-Horn index. TCRdb carries this immuneACCESS record with in-frame sequences only. Its versions omit some clonotypes, under half of them owing to an unresolved V gene in the studies checked, with the rest unexplained. The V and J calls and clone size were taken over from that table, and D and trimming were inferred from the DNA. The sample yields about 2,000 clones; approximately 82% were counted once. Approximately 10% of the sample goes to the ten largest clones.

General conclusions and limits of the study: In villitis of unknown etiology, the expanded clones were largely private to each individual placenta, suggesting that there was no single initiating antigen. Sequencing bulk tissue could not tell helper, regulatory or cytotoxic T cells apart, could not separate maternal from fetal T cells, and left out gamma-delta receptors. CMV-specific clone frequencies were higher in infectious CMV cases than in villitis of unknown etiology (around 0.011 vs 0.00091), which did not differ from controls. Because the paraffin blocks included small amounts of decidua, some of the captured T cells, particularly in controls, may have been decidual rather than villous infiltrates. Clonality was higher in villitis of unknown etiology placentae than in controls (median roughly 0.057 versus 0.006, p=0.0025), a result indicating clonal expansion.

Roughly 9 placentae had a pathological diagnosis of high-grade villitis of unknown etiology and were chosen using the Amsterdam Criteria. Compared with the control and infectious villitis groups, mothers with villitis of unknown etiology had significantly greater gravidity and parity and more prior miscarriages. Placentae were collected after delivery and underwent gross and histological evaluation before archival tissue selection. Five 10-micron scrolls were cut from each FFPE block, and DNA was then isolated using the AllPrep DNA/RNA FFPE Tissue kit. NanoDrop was used to check DNA concentration and purity, while a Bioanalyzer was used to assess RNA quality. The CDR3 goes from the cysteine to the phenylalanine over 14 residues. Left in the record is the CDR3 DNA by itself, 42 bases read in frame from the first base. CDR1 is given as LNHDA and CDR2 as SQIVND, both from the germline V gene (reference sequence). The germline V end is reduced by 10 bases and the J end by 0 bases; junction bases left unmatched: 6.

Sequences were obtained from placental tissue containing maternal and fetal cells. Recombination joined TRBV19 with TRBJ2-3, and TRBD1 aligns with 8 junction nucleotides. The source of this sequence is a human patient with villitis of unknown etiology; the placental T cells may come from both mother and fetus. The DNA sequence is as follows: TGTGCCACCCGGGACAGGTTTAGCACAGATACGCAGTATTTT. Protein translation: CATRDRFSTDTQYF.